The 21 T cell receptor beta chains listed next were all sequenced from one sample in a study of CD8 T cells in ankylosing spondylitis (dated by TCRdb to the late 2010s). The library relied on 5' RACE. TCRdb shows the sequencer as Illumina HiSeq 2500. TCRdb reran the public reads through fastp at Q25 and MiXCR, keeping productive beta chains. Rows with one shared CDR3 protein collapse into an entry with the most common genes and DNA. For this sample the table gives about 310,000 distinct CDR3 sequences, of which around 21% were detected only once. The top ten hold roughly 4% of the sample. Input material: blood, either unsorted or a sorted T cell fraction (not recorded which). The receptors derive from a female donor with ankylosing spondylitis or in good health (not recorded which).

There are a few counts of this clonotype. This rearrangement joins TRBV10-1 to TRBJ2-2, with D uncertain. CDR1 is WNHNN, CDR2 SYGVQD, per germline (reference sequence). This CDR3 region has 11 residues. The V and J ends lost 8 bases and 8 bases respectively, with 9 bases between them. The CDR3 is CASGEAGELFF. In nucleotides, the CDR3 is TGCGCCAGCGGGGAAGCGGGGGAGCTGTTTTTT.

This clonotype was picked up a small number of times. The chain carries TRBV6-5 and TRBJ2-7; the D gene could be TRBD1 or TRBD2 (5 bases each). Deletions cut 1 base from V and 7 bases from J, with 17 bases between. CDR3 length equals 15 residues. In germline, CDR1 is MNHEY, CDR2 SVGAGI. As DNA, the CDR3 is TGTGCCAGCAGTTACTGGGGGACGAATCTGGGGGAGCAGTACTTC. Residues: CASSYWGTNLGEQYF.

There are many counts of this clonotype. The V gene is TRBV20-1, the J gene TRBJ1-1; D is possibly TRBD1 (5 bases). Trimming shortened V by 2 bases and J by 1 base, and 8 bases separated the two germline ends. CDR3 size: 13 residues. CDR1 and CDR2 from the germline V gene are DFQATT and SNEGSKA (reference sequence). The CDR3: CSARHGANTEAFF. The CDR3, as DNA: TGCAGTGCTAGACATGGGGCGAACACTGAAGCTTTCTTT.

This clonotype was seen more than once but under ten times. An end of the junction does not agree with germline; a read error may underlie this. The chain links TRBV10-3 to TRBJ1-1; the D is unclear. The CDR3 covers 11 residues. Germline values: CDR1 ENHRY, CDR2 SYGVKD. The CDR3 region is CAISDRNTINF. The DNA of the CDR3 is TGTGCCATCAGTGATAGGAACACTATAAATTTT.

This clonotype was counted only a few times. This chain connects TRBV6-1 to TRBJ1-4, with 10 bases lining up with TRBD1. CDR1 is MNHNS, CDR2 SASEGT, per germline. The length of the CDR3 is 15 residues. Germline trimming cut 6 bases from V and 7 bases from J; bases unmatched to any gene: 8. The CDR3 nucleotides read TGTGCCAGCAGCTCCCGAGGGACAGGGGCTGAAAAACTGTTTTTT. Translated, it gives CASSSRGTGAEKLFF.

The sample holds a few counts of this clonotype. This chain links TRBV28 with TRBJ2-5, with D uncertain. CDR1 MDHEN and CDR2 SYDVKM come from the germline V gene. The ends were cut back, 5 bases at V and 5 bases at J, with 9 bases in the middle. This CDR3 has 12 amino acids. The CDR3 loop is CASSELGETQYF. CDR3 DNA: TGTGCCAGCAGTGAATTGGGGGAGACCCAGTACTTC.

The chain joins TRBV5-1 to TRBJ1-4; the D gene is possibly TRBD1 (5 bases). V lost 5 bases, J lost 8 bases, and 13 bases lay in between. The CDR3 spans 13 residues. CDR1 is SGHRS, CDR2 YFSETQ, per germline. This chain's CDR3 is CASRALEGEKLFF. The CDR3 DNA reads TGCGCCAGCAGGGCCCTAGAGGGGGAAAAACTGTTTTTT.

The chain carries TRBV20-1 and TRBJ1-1; D perhaps matches TRBD1 (5 bases). The CDR3 has 14 amino acids. Trimming stripped 1 base from V and 0 bases from J, with 9 bases between. CDR1 DFQATT and CDR2 SNEGSKA come from the germline V gene (reference sequence). The CDR3 DNA reads as TGCAGTGCTAGAGCGGCAGGGTTGAACACTGAAGCTTTCTTT. The encoded protein is CSARAAGLNTEAFF.

This chain connects TRBV5-1 to TRBJ2-7, with unresolved D. Trimming stripped 1 base from V and 1 base from J, with 12 bases between. The CDR3 runs to 15 residues. Germline-derived CDR1 and CDR2 are SGHRS and YFSETQ. The CDR3 region is CASSLWAGDSYEQYF. The CDR3, as DNA: TGCGCCAGCAGCTTGTGGGCAGGTGATTCCTACGAGCAGTACTTC.

This clonotype was picked up a small number of times. The chain joins TRBV20-1 to TRBJ2-3, with D tentatively TRBD2 (5 bases). The length of the CDR3 is 13 residues. Trimming left V 5 bases short and J 4 bases short, with 13 bases between. In germline, CDR1 is DFQATT, CDR2 SNEGSKA (reference sequence). The CDR3 loop reads CSAGKAAADTQYF. The CDR3 bases are TGCAGTGCTGGAAAAGCAGCGGCAGATACGCAGTATTTT.

The chain employs TRBV20-1 and TRBJ2-7, with TRBD2 as a possible D gene (6 bases). The germline CDR1 and CDR2 sequences are DFQATT and SNEGSKA (reference sequence). V was cut by 3 bases and J by 3 bases, with 18 bases left in between. There are 15 residues in the CDR3. The CDR3 DNA follows: TGCAGTGCTAGTCCTGGAATTGGGGGACTCTACGAGCAGTACTTC. Amino acid sequence: CSASPGIGGLYEQYF.

The V and J genes are TRBV9 and TRBJ2-1; 7 bases match TRBD2. The CDR3 loop spans 14 amino acids. Germline CDR1 reads SGDLS; CDR2 reads YYNGEE. V lost 0 bases to trimming and J lost 8 bases; unmatched junction nucleotides: 5. The chain's CDR3 is CASSVGRGSDEQFF. In DNA, the CDR3 is TGTGCCAGCAGCGTAGGTCGCGGGAGCGATGAGCAGTTCTTC.

This clonotype occurred a few times. The V call is TRBV6-5, the J call TRBJ2-1; TRBD2 aligns across 9 bases. The junction had 10 bases not matched to a gene; V was cut back by 4 bases and J by 6 bases. Germline values: CDR1 MNHEY, CDR2 SVGAGI. The CDR3 is 16 residues long. The CDR3 DNA sequence: TGTGCCAGCAGTTCCACGCTAGCGGGATCGTCCAATGAGCAGTTCTTC. Residues: CASSSTLAGSSNEQFF.

J is TRBJ1-1 and V is TRBV5-6, with a tentative D call TRBD1 (6 bases). V lost 4 bases and J 1 base, leaving 14 bases between the germline ends. The V gene's germline CDR1 is SGHDT and CDR2 YYEEEE. CDR3 length: 15 residues. For the CDR3, the DNA is TGTGCCAGCAGCCATCCTAACAGGGAGAACACTGAAGCTTTCTTT. Its translation is CASSHPNRENTEAFF. Complete variable domain (other parts from reference TRBV5-6 and TRBJ1-1): DAGVTQSPTHLIKTRGQQVTLRCSPKSGHDTVSWYQQALGQGPQFIFQYYEEEERQRGNFPDRFSGHQFPNYSSELNVNALLLGDSALYLCASSHPNRENTEAFFGQGTRLTVV.

This clonotype has only a few counts. J is TRBJ2-2 and V is TRBV29-1; 7 bases match TRBD1. The CDR3 loop spans 14 amino acids. J was trimmed by 6 bases and V by 1 base; bases with no gene match: 5. CDR1 SQVTM and CDR2 ANQGSEA come from the germline V gene. The CDR3 protein is CSVEGQGEAGELFF. The CDR3 DNA follows: TGCAGCGTTGAAGGACAGGGCGAGGCCGGGGAGCTGTTTTTT.

The chain has TRBV5-1 and TRBJ2-1; 10 bases align to TRBD2. V gave up 0 bases and J gave up 4 bases; unmatched junction bases: 7. This CDR3 region has 17 residues. Germline CDR1 reads SGHRS; CDR2 reads YFSETQ. CDR3 sequence reads: CASSLVTSGPRYNEQFF. DNA of the CDR3: TGCGCCAGCAGCTTGGTGACTAGCGGGCCACGGTACAATGAGCAGTTCTTC.

This clonotype was picked up a small number of times. V gene TRBV7-9 combines with J gene TRBJ2-1; possibly TRBD1 or TRBD2 for D (5 bases each). Germline CDR1 and CDR2: SEHNR and FQNEAQ (reference sequence). Trimming took off 0 bases at V and 3 bases at J, with 9 bases between the two ends. The CDR3 extends over 15 amino acids. The CDR3: CASSLALGDYNEQFF. For the CDR3, the DNA is TGTGCCAGCAGCTTAGCGCTGGGGGACTACAATGAGCAGTTCTTC.

This clonotype was recorded at least ten times. V is TRBV10-3 and J is TRBJ1-2; no clear D. Between the trimmed V and J ends, which lost 6 bases and 6 bases, there was a span of 14 bases. CDR1 ENHRY and CDR2 SYGVKD come from the germline V gene. The CDR3 has 13 amino acids. The DNA of the CDR3 is TGTGCCATCAGGGTTGACGGCTCGGATGGCTACACCTTC. It yields the protein CAIRVDGSDGYTF.

This clonotype occurred many times. The chain has TRBV29-1 and TRBJ1-1; D remains ambiguous. V was clipped by 5 bases and J by 10 bases, with 17 bases between them. The CDR3 covers 12 residues. Germline V lookup: CDR1 SQVTM, CDR2 ANQGSEA. The CDR3 reads CSVPSPPWGAFF. CDR3 DNA: TGCAGCGTTCCAAGTCCTCCTTGGGGAGCTTTCTTT.

The gene calls are TRBV4-3 and TRBJ2-7; a weak D match, TRBD2 (6 bases). Germline V gene data show CDR1 as LGHNA and CDR2 as YSLEER. This CDR3 spans 15 amino acids. Trimming removed 1 base from V and 2 bases from J, with 12 bases in between. This chain's CDR3 is CASSQVRDSTYEQYF. The DNA of the CDR3 is TGCGCCAGCAGCCAAGTCCGGGACTCGACCTACGAGCAGTACTTC.

The V gene is TRBV6-2 or TRBV6-3, the J gene TRBJ2-1; TRBD2 agrees at 11 bases. V shed 3 bases and J 10 bases; nucleotides not matched to a gene: 14. CDR1 and CDR2 (germline): MNHEY, SVGEGT. There are 17 residues in the CDR3. This CDR3 reads CASSYSATSGRWREQFF. As DNA, the CDR3 is TGTGCCAGCAGTTATTCAGCTACTAGCGGGAGATGGCGGGAGCAGTTCTTC.